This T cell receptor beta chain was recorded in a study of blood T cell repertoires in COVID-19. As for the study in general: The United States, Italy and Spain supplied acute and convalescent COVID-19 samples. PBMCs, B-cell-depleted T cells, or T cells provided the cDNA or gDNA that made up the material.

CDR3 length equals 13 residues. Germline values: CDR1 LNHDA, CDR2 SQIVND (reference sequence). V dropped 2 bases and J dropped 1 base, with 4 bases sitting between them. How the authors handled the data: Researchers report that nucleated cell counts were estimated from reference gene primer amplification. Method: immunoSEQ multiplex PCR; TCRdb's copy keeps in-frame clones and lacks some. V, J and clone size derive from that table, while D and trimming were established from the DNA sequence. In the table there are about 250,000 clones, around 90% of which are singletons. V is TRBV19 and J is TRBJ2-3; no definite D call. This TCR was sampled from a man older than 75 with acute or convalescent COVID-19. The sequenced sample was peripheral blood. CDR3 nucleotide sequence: TGTGCCAGTAGTATAACAGGCACAGATACGCAGTATTTT. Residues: CASSITGTDTQYF.